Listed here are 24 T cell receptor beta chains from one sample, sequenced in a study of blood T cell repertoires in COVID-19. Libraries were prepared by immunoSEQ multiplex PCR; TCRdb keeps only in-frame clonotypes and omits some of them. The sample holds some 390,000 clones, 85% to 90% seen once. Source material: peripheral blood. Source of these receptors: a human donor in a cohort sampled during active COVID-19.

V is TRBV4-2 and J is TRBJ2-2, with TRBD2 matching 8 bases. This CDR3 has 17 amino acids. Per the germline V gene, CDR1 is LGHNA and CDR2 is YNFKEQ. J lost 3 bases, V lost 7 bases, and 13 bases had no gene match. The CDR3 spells CASNPFGGAGDTGELFF. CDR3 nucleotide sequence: TGTGCCAGCAACCCTTTCGGGGGGGCCGGTGACACCGGGGAGCTGTTTTTT.

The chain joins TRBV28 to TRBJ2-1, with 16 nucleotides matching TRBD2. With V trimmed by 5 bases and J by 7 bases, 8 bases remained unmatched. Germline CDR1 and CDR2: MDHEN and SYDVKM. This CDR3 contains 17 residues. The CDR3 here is CASSPPGLAGGGNEQFF. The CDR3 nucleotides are TGTGCCAGCAGTCCGCCGGGACTAGCGGGAGGGGGGAATGAGCAGTTCTTC.

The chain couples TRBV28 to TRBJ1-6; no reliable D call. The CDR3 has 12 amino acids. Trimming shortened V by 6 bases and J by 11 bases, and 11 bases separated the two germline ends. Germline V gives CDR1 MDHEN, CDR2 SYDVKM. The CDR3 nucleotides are TGTGCCAGCAGCCCAGAGGTGGCACCCCTCCACTTT. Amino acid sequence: CASSPEVAPLHF.

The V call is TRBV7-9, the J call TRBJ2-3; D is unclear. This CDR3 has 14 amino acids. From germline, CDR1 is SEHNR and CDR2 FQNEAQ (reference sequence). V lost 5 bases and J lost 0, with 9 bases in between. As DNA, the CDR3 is TGTGCCAGCAGCCTACCCTACAGCACAGATACGCAGTATTTT. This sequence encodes CASSLPYSTDTQYF. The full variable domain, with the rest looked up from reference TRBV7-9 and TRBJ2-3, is DTGVSQNPRHKITKRGQNVTFRCDPISEHNRLYWYRQTLGQGPEFLTYFQNEAQLEKSRLLSDRFSAERPKGSFSTLEIQRTEQGDSAMYLCASSLPYSTDTQYFGPGTRLTVL.

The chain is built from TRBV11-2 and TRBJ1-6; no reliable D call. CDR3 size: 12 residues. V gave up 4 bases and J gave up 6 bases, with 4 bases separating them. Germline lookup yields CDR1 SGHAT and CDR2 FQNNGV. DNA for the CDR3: TGTGCCAGCAGCTACAGTAATTCACCCCTCCACTTT. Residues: CASSYSNSPLHF.

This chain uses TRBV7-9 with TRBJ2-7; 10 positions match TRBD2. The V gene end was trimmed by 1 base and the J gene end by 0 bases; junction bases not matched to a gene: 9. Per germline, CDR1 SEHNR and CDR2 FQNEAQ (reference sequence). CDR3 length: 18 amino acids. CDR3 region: CASSLGASGGFSSYEQYF. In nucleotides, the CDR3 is TGTGCCAGCAGCTTAGGGGCTAGCGGGGGCTTCAGCTCCTACGAGCAGTACTTC.

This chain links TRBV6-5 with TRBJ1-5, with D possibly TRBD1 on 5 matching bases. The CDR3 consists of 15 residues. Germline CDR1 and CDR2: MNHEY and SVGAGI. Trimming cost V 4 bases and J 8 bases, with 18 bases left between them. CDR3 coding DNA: TGTGCCAGCAGTTCACTATTGGACCGCAGGGAGCCCCAGCATTTT. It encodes CASSSLLDRREPQHF.

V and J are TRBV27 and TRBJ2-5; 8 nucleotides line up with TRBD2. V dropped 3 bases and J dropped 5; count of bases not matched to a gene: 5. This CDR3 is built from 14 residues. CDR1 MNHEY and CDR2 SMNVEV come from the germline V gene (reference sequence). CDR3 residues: CASSFSGAWETQYF. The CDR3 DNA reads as TGTGCCAGCAGTTTTAGCGGGGCGTGGGAGACCCAGTACTTC.

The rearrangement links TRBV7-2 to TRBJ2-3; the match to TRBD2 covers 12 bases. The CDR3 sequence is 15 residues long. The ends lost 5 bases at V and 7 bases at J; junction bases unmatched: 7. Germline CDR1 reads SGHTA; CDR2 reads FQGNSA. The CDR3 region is CASSLGLAGSNTQYF. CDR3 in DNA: TGTGCCAGCAGCCTAGGACTAGCGGGGTCGAATACGCAGTATTTT.

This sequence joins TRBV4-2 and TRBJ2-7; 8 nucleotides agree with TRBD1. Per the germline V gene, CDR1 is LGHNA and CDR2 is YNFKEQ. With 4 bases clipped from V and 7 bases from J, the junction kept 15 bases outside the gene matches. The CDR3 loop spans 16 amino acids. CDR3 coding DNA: TGTGCCAGCAGCCTCGAACCGGGACAGGCGAGGAGGGAGCAGTACTTC. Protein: CASSLEPGQARREQYF.

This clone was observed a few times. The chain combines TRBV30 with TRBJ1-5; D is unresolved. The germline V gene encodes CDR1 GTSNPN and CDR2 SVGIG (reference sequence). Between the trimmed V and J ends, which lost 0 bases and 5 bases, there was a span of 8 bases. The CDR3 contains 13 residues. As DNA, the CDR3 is TGTGCCTGGAGTGTAAACCCGGATCAGCCCCAGCATTTT. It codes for CAWSVNPDQPQHF.

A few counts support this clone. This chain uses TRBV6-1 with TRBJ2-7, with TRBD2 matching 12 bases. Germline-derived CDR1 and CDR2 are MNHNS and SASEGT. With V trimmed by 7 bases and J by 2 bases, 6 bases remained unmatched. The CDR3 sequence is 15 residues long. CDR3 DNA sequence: TGTGCCAGCACCCAACTAGCGGGAGGTGCCTACGAGCAGTACTTC. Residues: CASTQLAGGAYEQYF.

The CDR3 reads CASSLDGGEEKLFF. The CDR3 DNA sequence: TGTGCCAGCAGCCTAGACGGGGGAGAAGAAAAACTGTTTTTT. This chain joins TRBV5-6 and TRBJ1-4, with D possibly matching TRBD1 (5 bases). CDR3 length equals 14 residues. The germline gives CDR1 SGHDT, CDR2 YYEEEE. Trimming removed 4 bases from V and 8 bases from J, with 15 bases in between.

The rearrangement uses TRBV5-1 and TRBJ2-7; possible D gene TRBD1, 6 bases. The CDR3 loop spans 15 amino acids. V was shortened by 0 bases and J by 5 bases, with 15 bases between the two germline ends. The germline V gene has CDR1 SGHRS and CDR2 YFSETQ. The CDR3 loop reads CASSLEAGEEDEQYF. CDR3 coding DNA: TGCGCCAGCAGCTTGGAGGCAGGGGAAGAGGACGAGCAGTACTTC.

DNA of the CDR3: TGTGCCTGGATCAAACCGGTGGGCTCCACTGAAGCTTTCTTT. It encodes CAWIKPVGSTEAFF. This rearrangement joins TRBV30 to TRBJ1-1; D gene ambiguous. The germline CDR1 and CDR2 sequences are GTSNPN and SVGIG (reference sequence). Trimming pared 4 bases from V and 4 bases from J, leaving 16 bases between. This CDR3 has 14 residues.

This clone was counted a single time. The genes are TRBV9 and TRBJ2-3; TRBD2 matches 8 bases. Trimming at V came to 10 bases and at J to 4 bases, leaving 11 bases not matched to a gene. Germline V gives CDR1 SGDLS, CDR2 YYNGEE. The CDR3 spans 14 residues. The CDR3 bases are TGTGCCTCGGCGGCCGGGAGGGCCGCAGATACGCAGTATTTT. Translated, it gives CASAAGRAADTQYF.

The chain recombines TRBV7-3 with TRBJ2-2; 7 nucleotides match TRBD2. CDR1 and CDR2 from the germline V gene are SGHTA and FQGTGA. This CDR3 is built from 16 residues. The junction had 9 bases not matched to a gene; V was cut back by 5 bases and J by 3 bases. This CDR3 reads CASSPSGGEDTGELFF. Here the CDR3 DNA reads TGTGCCAGCAGCCCTAGCGGAGGGGAAGACACCGGGGAGCTGTTTTTT.

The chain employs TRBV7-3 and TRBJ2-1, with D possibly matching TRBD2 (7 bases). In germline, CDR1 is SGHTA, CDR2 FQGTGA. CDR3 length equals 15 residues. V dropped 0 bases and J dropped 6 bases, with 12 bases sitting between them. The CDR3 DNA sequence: TGTGCCAGCAGCTTAACAAGGGGGAGGGCCAATGAGCAGTTCTTC. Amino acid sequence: CASSLTRGRANEQFF. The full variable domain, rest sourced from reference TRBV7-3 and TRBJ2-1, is GAGVSQTPSNKVTEKGKYVELRCDPISGHTALYWYRQSLGQGPEFLIYFQGTGAADDSGLPNDRFFAVRPEGSVSTLKIQRTERGDSAVYLCASSLTRGRANEQFFGPGTRLTVL.

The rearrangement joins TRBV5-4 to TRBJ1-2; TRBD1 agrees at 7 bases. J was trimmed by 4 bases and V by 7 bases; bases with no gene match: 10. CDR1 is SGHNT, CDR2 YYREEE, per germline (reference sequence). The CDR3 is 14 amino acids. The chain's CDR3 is CASSRVGQIYGYTF. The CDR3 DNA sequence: TGTGCCAGCTCTCGAGTGGGACAGATCTATGGCTACACCTTC.

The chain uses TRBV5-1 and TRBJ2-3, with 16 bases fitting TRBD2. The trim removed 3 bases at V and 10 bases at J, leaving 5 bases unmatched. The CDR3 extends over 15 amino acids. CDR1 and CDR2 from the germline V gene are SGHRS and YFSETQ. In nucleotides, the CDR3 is TGCGCCAGCAGCTCCACCGGGACTAGCGGGGGGGCGCAGTATTTT. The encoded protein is CASSSTGTSGGAQYF.

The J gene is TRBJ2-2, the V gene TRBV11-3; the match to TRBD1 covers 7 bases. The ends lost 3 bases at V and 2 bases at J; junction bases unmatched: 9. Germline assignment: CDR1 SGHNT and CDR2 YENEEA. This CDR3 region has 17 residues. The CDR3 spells CASSFSPGQPNTGELFF. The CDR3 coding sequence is TGTGCCAGCAGCTTCTCTCCGGGACAGCCTAACACCGGGGAGCTGTTTTTT.

The CDR3 sequence is CASSIIYGQGNQPQHF. In DNA, the CDR3 is TGTGCCAGTAGTATAATCTATGGACAGGGGAATCAGCCCCAGCATTTT. The gene calls are TRBV19 and TRBJ1-5; TRBD1 matches 9 bases. In germline, CDR1 is LNHDA, CDR2 SQIVND (reference sequence). The junction had 6 bases not matched to a gene; V was cut back by 2 bases and J by 4 bases. This CDR3 comprises 16 residues.

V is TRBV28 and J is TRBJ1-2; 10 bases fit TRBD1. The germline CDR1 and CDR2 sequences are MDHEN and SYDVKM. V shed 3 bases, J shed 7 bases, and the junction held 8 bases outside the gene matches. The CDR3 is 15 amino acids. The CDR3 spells CASSLRTGGVSGYTF. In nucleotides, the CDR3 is TGTGCCAGCAGTTTGCGGACAGGGGGTGTCAGTGGCTACACCTTC.

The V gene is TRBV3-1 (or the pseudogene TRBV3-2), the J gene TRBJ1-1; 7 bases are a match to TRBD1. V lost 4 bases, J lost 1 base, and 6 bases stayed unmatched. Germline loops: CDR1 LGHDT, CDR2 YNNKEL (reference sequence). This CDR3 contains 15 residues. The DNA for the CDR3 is TGTGCCAGCAGCCCACCGGGACAGAGGAACACTGAAGCTTTCTTT. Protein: CASSPPGQRNTEAFF.